These 10 T cell receptor beta chains were sequenced from one sample in a study of CD8+ T cells in alopecia areata (dated by TCRdb to the late 2010s). Libraries were built with the immunoSEQ multiplex PCR assay. RNA was extracted from all samples and reverse transcribed into cDNA, which served as template for TCR sequencing. TCRdb limited this immuneACCESS table to in-frame rearrangements with V and J called. A share of clones is missing; checked studies link under half to unresolved V genes, and the rest is unexplained. For this sample the table gives about 120,000 clones, of which 50% to 75% were detected only once. The top ten hold just under 30% of the sample. This specimen's time point label, interpreted: approximately 4 weeks on oral tofacitinib. According to the study, the label for this sample's treatment or condition signals: oral pan-JAK inhibitor, 5-10 mg twice daily. The material was CD8+ T cells sorted from blood, obtained at week 4, from a patient treated with tofacitinib. These receptors all stem from a human donor with alopecia areata.

The CDR3 sequence is CASSGSRERGAVLGEQFF. CDR3 DNA sequence: TGTGCCAGCAGTGGCTCAAGGGAAAGGGGAGCCGTACTGGGTGAGCAGTTCTTC. The chain is built from TRBV25-1 and TRBJ2-1; D may be TRBD1 or TRBD2 (5 bases each). Trimming removed 4 bases from V and 9 bases from J, with 28 bases in between. This CDR3 has 18 amino acids. Germline V gene data show CDR1 as MGHDK and CDR2 as SYGVNS.

The sample holds a few counts of this clone. This rearrangement joins TRBV7-6 to TRBJ2-5, with 9 bases fitting TRBD1. V gave up 5 bases and J gave up 6 bases; unmatched junction bases: 7. CDR3 length equals 14 residues. Germline lookup yields CDR1 SGHVS and CDR2 FNYEAQ. The DNA for the CDR3 is TGTGCCAGCAGCCCGACAGGGGGGCGGAAGACCCAGTACTTC. It encodes CASSPTGGRKTQYF. Together with reference TRBV7-6 and TRBJ2-5, the CDR3 gives the full variable domain: GAGVSQSPRYKVTKRGQDVALRCDPISGHVSLYWYRQALGQGPEFLTYFNYEAQQDKSGLPNDRFSAERPEGSISTLTIQRTEQRDSAMYRCASSPTGGRKTQYFGPGTRLLVL.

This chain joins TRBV27 and TRBJ1-2; D is possibly TRBD1 (6 bases). V was cut by 0 bases and J by 3 bases, with 8 bases left in between. The CDR3 length is 14 residues. Germline-derived CDR1 and CDR2 are MNHEY and SMNVEV (reference sequence). The CDR3 DNA follows: TGTGCCAGCAGTTTATCAGGGGGATACTATGGCTACACCTTC. Amino acids: CASSLSGGYYGYTF.

This clone was observed a handful of times. V is TRBV19 and J is TRBJ2-7; the D is unclear. Trimming removed 9 bases from V and 3 bases from J, with 6 bases in between. Looked up from germline, CDR1 is LNHDA and CDR2 is SQIVND (reference sequence). This CDR3 has 10 residues. Here the CDR3 reads CARIHYEQYF. CDR3 DNA: TGTGCCAGGATCCACTACGAGCAGTACTTC.

This rearrangement joins TRBV29-1 to TRBJ2-7; D is tentatively TRBD1 or TRBD2 (6 bases each). Germline V CDR1 and CDR2: SQVTM, ANQGSEA. The CDR3 contains 14 residues. As DNA, the CDR3 is TGCGCAAAAACGGGTCGGGGGCCCCGGGACGAGCAGTACTTC. It translates to CAKTGRGPRDEQYF.

The count of this clone is one. The chain is built from TRBV30 and TRBJ2-1, with 10 bases fitting TRBD1. Germline CDR1 GTSNPN, CDR2 SVGIG (reference sequence). The CDR3 covers 14 residues. After removal of 4 bases from V and 8 bases from J, the junction contained 8 bases not matched to a gene. The CDR3 bases are TGTGCCTGGAAAGTGGACAGGGGGTGGTATGAGCAGTTCTTC. Amino acids: CAWKVDRGWYEQFF.

V usage is TRBV13 and J usage is TRBJ1-2; 7 positions match TRBD1. The CDR3 length is 13 residues. V was clipped by 5 bases and J by 4 bases; unmatched bases: 4. Germline CDR1 and CDR2: PRHDT and FYEKMQ (reference sequence). CDR3 in amino acids: CASSPQGSYGYTF. CDR3 nucleotides: TGTGCCAGCAGCCCACAGGGGAGCTATGGCTACACCTTC.

The rearrangement links TRBV4-1 to TRBJ2-1; D remains unclear. This CDR3 contains 11 residues. V was pared by 1 base and J by 6 bases, with 1 base between. Germline V CDR1 and CDR2: MGHRA, YSYEKL. In DNA form, the CDR3 reads TGCGCCAGCAGCCAAGTCAATGAGCAGTTCTTC. The encoded protein is CASSQVNEQFF.

The chain carries TRBV28 and TRBJ2-7; D not resolved. Germline CDR1 MDHEN, CDR2 SYDVKM. V lost 4 bases, J lost 3 bases, and 4 bases lay in between. This CDR3 has 11 amino acids. CDR3 sequence: CASSSYYEQYF. CDR3 nucleotide sequence: TGTGCCAGCAGTTCTTACTACGAGCAGTACTTC. The entire variable domain, with the rest obtained from reference TRBV28 and TRBJ2-7, is as follows: DVKVTQSSRYLVKRTGEKVFLECVQDMDHENMFWYRQDPGLGLRLIYFSYDVKMKEKGDIPEGYSVSREKKERFSLILESASTNQTSMYLCASSSYYEQYFGPGTRLTVT.

The chain joins TRBV30 to TRBJ2-1; D gene unclear. Per germline, CDR1 GTSNPN and CDR2 SVGIG (reference sequence). The CDR3 runs to 13 residues. Trimming took 3 bases from V and 10 from J, leaving 16 bases between them. CDR3 in amino acids: CAWSENPFGEQFF. The DNA of the CDR3 is TGTGCCTGGAGCGAAAACCCCTTCGGCGAGCAGTTCTTC.